Listed below are T cell receptor beta chains from one sample, sequenced in a study of blood T cell repertoires in COVID-19. Method: immunoSEQ multiplex PCR; TCRdb's copy keeps in-frame clones and lacks some. The table records 40,000 or so clones, roughly 73% of them present only once. Material for sequencing was peripheral blood. Receptor source: a man older than 75 with acute or convalescent COVID-19. Both conserved end residues are part of each CDR3. The D gene is left open where the match is weak. Not every row has a clone size; where given, it reads once, few, many or a size class.

d_call,j_call,clone_size,v_call,cdr3_nt,cdr3_aa
TRBD2,TRBJ2-3,once,TRBV28,TGTGCCAGCAGAGGACTAGCGGCAACAGATACGCAGTATTTT,CASRGLAATDTQYF
TRBD1,TRBJ2-2,-,TRBV10-3,TGTGCCATCAGCCAGACAGGGAACGGGGAGCTGTTTTTT,CAISQTGNGELFF
TRBD2,TRBJ2-3,-,TRBV4-3,TGCGCCAGCAGCAATTTAGCGGGAAACACAGATACGCAGTATTTT,CASSNLAGNTDTQYF
-,TRBJ2-3,-,TRBV4-1,TGCGCCAGCAGCCAAGTAGGGGTCACAGATACGCAGTATTTT,CASSQVGVTDTQYF
-,TRBJ2-6,-,TRBV3-1/TRBV3-2,TGTGCCAGCAGCCGGGGCAGTTCTGGGGCCAACGTCCTGACTTTC,CASSRGSSGANVLTF
-,TRBJ2-2,-,TRBV28,TGTGCCAGCAGTGCCCCGGGAGGGGGCGGCGGGGAGCTGTTTTTT,CASSAPGGGGGELFF
TRBD1,TRBJ1-2,once,TRBV10-3,TGTGCCATAACAGGGGCTCGGGGCTACACCTTC,CAITGARGYTF
TRBD2,TRBJ2-7,-,TRBV10-2,TGCGCCAGCCGGACTAGCGGGAGAAACTACGAGCAGTACTTC,CASRTSGRNYEQYF
-,TRBJ2-1,-,TRBV5-4,TGTGCCAGCAGGCCAGCGACTAGCTCCTACAATGAGCAGTTCTTC,CASRPATSSYNEQFF
-,TRBJ2-3,-,TRBV7-9,TGTGCCAGCAGCTTAAGCGGGGATACGCAGTATTTT,CASSLSGDTQYF
-,TRBJ2-7,few,TRBV6-5,TGTGCCAGCAGCCGAACTTCTACCTCCTACGAGCAGTACTTC,CASSRTSTSYEQYF
-,TRBJ1-5,-,TRBV23-1,TGCGCCAGCAGTCCGACTCGTAGGGGAAATCAGCCCCAGCATTTT,CASSPTRRGNQPQHF
TRBD2,TRBJ2-1,-,TRBV19,TGTGCCAGTAGCGACCAGGGAGGGCGGGGTCCCTACAATGAGCAGTTCTTC,CASSDQGGRGPYNEQFF
-,TRBJ2-7,-,TRBV28,TGTGCCAGCAAGCCGGCGGGGTCGACCTACGAGCAGTACTTC,CASKPAGSTYEQYF
TRBD1,TRBJ2-7,-,TRBV3-1/TRBV3-2,TGTGCCAGCAGCCCCCCCCGGGACAGGGCCGAGCAGTACTTC,CASSPPRDRAEQYF
TRBD1,TRBJ1-2,-,TRBV5-6,TGTGCCAGCAGCTTGGACAGGGGTAACTATGGCTACACCTTC,CASSLDRGNYGYTF
TRBD1,TRBJ1-2,-,TRBV28,TGTGCCACTCTTGACAGGGGGTTAGGCTACACCTTC,CATLDRGLGYTF
-,TRBJ1-1,-,TRBV12-3/TRBV12-4,TGTGCCACCCTTAACCCCGGCGGCACTGAAGCTTTCTTT,CATLNPGGTEAFF
TRBD1,TRBJ2-5,-,TRBV30,TGTGCCTGGGAATACAGGGGGCGAAAGACCCAGTACTTC,CAWEYRGRKTQYF
TRBD2,TRBJ2-2,-,TRBV5-1,TGCGCCAGCAGCCAGGGACTAGGGGAGCTGTTTTTT,CASSQGLGELFF
-,TRBJ2-7,-,TRBV19,TGTGCCAGTTCGAGGAGTGAAGGCTACGAGCAGTACTTC,CASSRSEGYEQYF
-,TRBJ2-7,-,TRBV3-1/TRBV3-2,TGTGCCAGCAGCCAAGACATCGAGCCTCCCTACGAGCAGTACTTC,CASSQDIEPPYEQYF
-,TRBJ2-5,few,TRBV2,TGTGCCAGCAGTGAAGACCGGGAGACCCAGTACTTC,CASSEDRETQYF
TRBD1,TRBJ1-5,once,TRBV2,TGTGCCAGCAGGGAGGGGACAGCGGCGGGGCAGCCCCAGCATTTT,CASREGTAAGQPQHF
-,TRBJ2-2,-,TRBV21-1,TGTGCCAGCAGTTATCTAGCGGGAGGCGACACCGGGGAGCTGTTTTTT,CASSYLAGGDTGELFF
TRBD2,TRBJ2-1,-,TRBV9,TGTGCCCGCCGCGGGGGACTAGCGGGCGGTGGGGGTGAGCAGTTCTTC,CARRGGLAGGGGEQFF
TRBD2,TRBJ2-1,few,TRBV30,TGTGCCTGGAGTCCCCAGTGGCTAGCGGGAGGCAATGAGCAGTTCTTC,CAWSPQWLAGGNEQFF
-,TRBJ2-7,-,TRBV19,TGTGCCAGTAGACGGACAGAGGTCTGGCAGCGGCTTTCCTACGAGCAGTACTTC,CASRRTEVWQRLSYEQYF
-,TRBJ1-5,-,TRBV10-3,TGTGCCATCAGCTCAGGGGCCGGCAATCAGCCCCAGCATTTT,CAISSGAGNQPQHF
TRBD1,TRBJ2-7,few,TRBV29-1,TGCAGCGTTGAGACGGACAGGTCCCCCGAGCAGTACTTC,CSVETDRSPEQYF
TRBD2,TRBJ2-3,-,TRBV6-4,TGTGCCAGCAGTGACAGCGGGAGGGCAGATACGCAGTATTTT,CASSDSGRADTQYF
-,TRBJ2-2,many,TRBV11-2,TGTGCCAGCAGCTTAACAGGGATCGGGGAGCTGTTTTTT,CASSLTGIGELFF
-,TRBJ1-2,-,TRBV6-5,TGTGCCAGCAGTTCTGGGCCCGGCGGGGGCTACACCTTC,CASSSGPGGGYTF
-,TRBJ1-2,many,TRBV19,TGTGCCAGTAGTATCCCAGAAATTAACTATGGCTACACCTTC,CASSIPEINYGYTF
TRBD1,TRBJ1-2,-,TRBV3-1/TRBV3-2,TGTGCCAGCAGTCCCAGGGACAGGGTGTACTTTAACTATGGCTACACCTTC,CASSPRDRVYFNYGYTF
TRBD2,TRBJ2-1,few,TRBV28,TGTGCCAGCAGTACTAGGGACTACCCAAATGAGCAGTTCTTC,CASSTRDYPNEQFF
TRBD1,TRBJ2-2,-,TRBV5-1,TGCGCCAGCAGCTTATCCGGGACAGGGGGCTCCGGGGAGCTGTTTTTT,CASSLSGTGGSGELFF
TRBD2,TRBJ2-5,-,TRBV25-1,TGTGCCAGCAGTGAAGGGAGAGCGAGCGGGGTGGGAGAGACCCAGTACTTC,CASSEGRASGVGETQYF
-,TRBJ1-4,-,TRBV28,TGTGCCAGCAGAAAGGGAGGAGACGAAAAACTGTTTTTT,CASRKGGDEKLFF
TRBD2,TRBJ2-1,-,TRBV2,TGTGCCAGCAGCCCAGCGAGCGGGAGCTCCTACAATGAGCAGTTCTTC,CASSPASGSSYNEQFF
TRBD2,TRBJ2-1,-,TRBV11-3,TGTGCCAGCAGCTCACAGAGCGGGAGTATCAATAGGCAGTTCTTC,CASSSQSGSINRQFF
-,TRBJ2-5,once,TRBV6-5,TGTGCCAGCGCGCTGGGGAGGGAGACCCAGTACTTC,CASALGRETQYF
TRBD2,TRBJ2-7,few,TRBV4-3,TGCGCCAGCAGCCAAGAGCCGGGACTAGCGGTCTACGAGCAGTACTTC,CASSQEPGLAVYEQYF
-,TRBJ2-2,-,TRBV9,TGTGCCAGCATGGCCGCGAACACCGGGGAGCTGTTTTTT,CASMAANTGELFF
TRBD1,TRBJ2-2,-,TRBV7-6,TGTGCCAGCAGGGGACAGCCGAACACCGGGGAGCTGTTTTTT,CASRGQPNTGELFF